The present entry profiles one T cell receptor (beta chain) with its context. The data belong to a study of blood T cell repertoires in COVID-19. This table comes from immunoSEQ multiplex PCR, and its TCRdb copy is limited to in-frame clones, with some not included. The sample contains some 160,000 clones, 70% to 90% of which appear only once. The sample comprised peripheral blood. This sequence was found in a man aged 45-65 years who had recovered from COVID-19.

CDR3 coding DNA: TGTGCCAGCAGTCCGTTGGCGGGATGGGCGGGAGAGACCCAGTACTTC. Its translation is CASSPLAGWAGETQYF. The rearrangement links TRBV27 to TRBJ2-5, with D possibly matching TRBD2 (6 bases). The V end was cut by 5 bases, the J end by 4 bases, with 20 bases between. There are 16 residues in the CDR3. Germline CDR1 is MNHEY and CDR2 is SMNVEV (reference sequence).